This T cell receptor beta chain was sequenced in a study of cytomegalovirus exposure and HLA in healthy donors. On the study more broadly: As released early, the data held some 80 million unique TCRs from HLA-typed donors.

A multiplex PCR was run with 60 Vbeta primers and 13 Jbeta primers. The method was immunoSEQ multiplex PCR; TCRdb's version includes in-frame clones alone and lacks a portion of them. Found here are roughly 200,000 clones, roughly 73% of them singletons; the top ten hold about 1.7%. This CDR3 spans 16 amino acids. Losses at the gene ends were 2 bases for V and 2 bases for J; bases not matched to a gene: 9. CDR1 is SGHDT and CDR2 is YYEEEE in the germline V gene. General study points: Apparent HLA restriction characterized most CMV-associated TCR beta chains in a later analysis. A few CMV-associated chains were confirmed in vitro to be specific for CMV antigens.

As regards this clone: What it binds is not known.

The sequenced sample consisted of PBMCs. The gene calls are TRBV5-6 and TRBJ1-1; 7 nucleotides line up with TRBD1. This receptor was taken from a woman aged 25-40 years in good health and CMV-seronegative. CDR3 nucleotides: TGTGCCAGCAGCTTAGCTACTTACAGGGGTAACACTGAAGCTTTCTTT. It yields the protein CASSLATYRGNTEAFF.